One and the same sample provided the 14 T cell receptor beta chains below, sequenced in a study of blood T cells in healthy people across ages. A J-beta primer mix and a sample-barcoded 5' primer were used in a second PCR of roughly 6 to 11 cycles. MiXCR, run by TCRdb on the 5' RACE reads, gives a single entry per CDR3 protein. The sample lists around 940,000 distinct CDR3 sequences, 51% occurring once. What was sequenced was blood. These receptors were obtained from a woman between 55 and 75 years old in good health.

This chain joins TRBV30 and TRBJ2-6, with D perhaps matching TRBD1 (5 bases). The CDR3 has 16 residues. The germline V gene has CDR1 GTSNPN and CDR2 SVGIG (reference sequence). V was cut by 3 bases and J by 0 bases, with 12 bases left in between. CDR3 bases: TGTGCCTGGAGGTCACAGGTCCACTCTGGGGCCAACGTCCTGACTTTC. Its protein is CAWRSQVHSGANVLTF.

This clonotype was counted a single time. This is likely a read error, given that the CDR3 carries no conserved phenylalanine or tryptophan at its end. The V and J genes are TRBV20-1 and TRBJ2-7; D is undetermined. Germline CDR1 DFQATT, CDR2 SNEGSKA (reference sequence). V shed 5 bases and J shed 4 bases, with 9 bases lying between them. CDR3 length: 11 amino acids. This chain's CDR3 is CSAPATYEQYL. The CDR3 nucleotides read TGCAGTGCTCCAGCGACATACGAGCAGTACTTA.

The chain links TRBV5-1 to TRBJ2-4, with a tentative D call TRBD1 (7 bases). The J call may not be correct, given that the DNA end is closer to TRBJ2-7. Germline values: CDR1 SGHRS, CDR2 YFSETQ. This CDR3 has 14 amino acids. CDR3 DNA sequence: TGCGCCAGCAGACGGGGGACAGTCCTCTACGAGCAGTACTTC. Its translation is CASRRGTVLYEQYF.

V is TRBV7-3 and J is TRBJ2-1, with D tentatively TRBD2 (5 bases). The CDR3 contains 15 residues. V gave up 1 base and J gave up 7 bases, with 14 bases separating them. Germline CDR1 is SGHTA and CDR2 is FQGTGA. In DNA, the CDR3 is TGTGCCAGCAGCTTAAACGTGAGGAGGAGTAATGAGCAGTTCTTC. It is translated as CASSLNVRRSNEQFF.

The gene calls are TRBV27 and TRBJ2-1; no reliable D call. This CDR3 comprises 15 residues. Germline CDR1 and CDR2: MNHEY and SMNVEV (reference sequence). With 3 bases removed from V and 4 bases from J, the gap between germline ends came to 13 bases. The CDR3 reads CASSFPGVGYNEQFF. The CDR3 coding sequence is TGTGCCAGCAGTTTCCCTGGGGTCGGGTACAATGAGCAGTTCTTC.

The chain has TRBV27 and TRBJ1-2; perhaps TRBD1 as D (6 bases). CDR3 length: 12 amino acids. The germline gives CDR1 MNHEY, CDR2 SMNVEV (reference sequence). V lost 8 bases and J 8 bases, leaving 15 bases between the germline ends. CDR3 DNA: TGTGCCAGCCGGACAGCCTGGATGGGCTACACCTTC. The encoded protein is CASRTAWMGYTF.

As for this clonotype: The junction departs from germline at one end; a sequencing error may be responsible. The chain recombines TRBV28 with TRBJ2-7; no firm D call. Germline V CDR1 and CDR2: MDHEN, SYDVKM. This CDR3 has 12 amino acids. The CDR3 DNA reads as TGTGCCAGCAGTTTTCTCTCCAACGAGCGGTACTTC. It specifies CASSFLSNERYF.

The chain joins TRBV29-1 to TRBJ2-3; TRBD2 agrees at 7 bases. Germline trimming cut 6 bases from V and 6 bases from J; bases unmatched to any gene: 9. Germline lookup yields CDR1 SQVTM and CDR2 ANQGSEA. The CDR3 loop spans 13 amino acids. The CDR3 reads CSVGGSPGDTQYF. The CDR3 coding sequence is TGCAGCGTGGGGGGGTCCCCCGGGGATACGCAGTATTTT.

The table lists this clonotype with many counts. The V gene is TRBV24-1, the J gene TRBJ2-3, with D unresolved. V lost 1 base, J lost 5 bases, and 9 bases lay in between. The germline gives CDR1 KGHDR, CDR2 SFDVKD. The CDR3 is 14 amino acids. As DNA, the CDR3 is TGTGCCACCAGTGATTTCATAGGTGGAGATACGCAGTATTTT. Residues: CATSDFIGGDTQYF.

This chain joins TRBV21-1 and TRBJ2-1; the D call in the table, TRBD1, was not verified against the DNA. TRBV21-1 is reported as a pseudogene. The CDR3 contains 12 residues. CDR3 loop: CANTQGKDEQFF. CDR3 nucleotides: TGTGCCAATACACAGGGGAAGGATGAGCAGTTCTTC.

The chain carries TRBV20-1 and TRBJ2-5; tentatively, D is TRBD1 (6 bases). The CDR3 consists of 15 residues. Trimming cost V 5 bases and J 5 bases, with 21 bases left between them. Germline CDR1 and CDR2: DFQATT and SNEGSKA (reference sequence). For the CDR3, the DNA is TGCAGTGCTCCACCGGGCAACAGGGTGGGGGAGACCCAGTACTTC. It specifies CSAPPGNRVGETQYF.

This clonotype turned up a few times. CDR3 sequence reads: CASSQNLAGLYEQYF. DNA for the CDR3: TGCGCCAGCAGCCAAAACTTAGCGGGACTCTACGAGCAGTACTTC. V and J are TRBV4-1 and TRBJ2-5; 8 nucleotides line up with TRBD2. The J call may not be correct, given that the DNA end is closer to TRBJ2-7. The CDR3 spans 15 residues. Per germline, CDR1 MGHRA and CDR2 YSYEKL.

The CDR3 nucleotides are TGCGCCAGCAGCTTGGGAAGCGACAGGCCGTATGGCTACACCTTC. Translated: CASSLGSDRPYGYTF. The V gene is TRBV5-1, the J gene TRBJ1-2; a possible D gene is TRBD1 (6 bases). The V gene lost 0 bases and the J gene lost 5 bases, with 14 bases spanning the gap. The CDR3 sequence is 15 residues long. CDR1 and CDR2 from the germline V gene are SGHRS and YFSETQ.

The rearrangement uses TRBV10-3 and TRBJ2-5, with 8 bases identical to TRBD2. The CDR3 sequence is 15 residues long. Unmatched junction bases numbered 6, after V lost 4 bases and J lost 2 bases. Per germline, CDR1 ENHRY and CDR2 SYGVKD. CDR3 residues: CAISVGTSGQETQYF. In DNA form, the CDR3 reads TGTGCCATCAGTGTGGGGACTAGTGGACAAGAGACCCAGTACTTC.